A single sample gave rise to the 32 T cell receptor beta chains below, sequenced in a study of CD8+ T cells in alopecia areata. The treatment here: oral pan-JAK inhibitor, 5-10 mg twice daily. Isolated RNA was reverse transcribed into cDNA used as the sequencing template. Sequenced by immunoSEQ multiplex PCR; TCRdb stores in-frame clones only, minus some. The sample has 100,000 to 150,000 clones, around 60% seen once. The sequencing here drew on CD4+ T cells sorted from blood, taken at week 4, from a patient treated with tofacitinib. These receptors came from a human donor with alopecia areata.

The V call is TRBV28, the J call TRBJ2-1, with unresolved D. Germline lookup yields CDR1 MDHEN and CDR2 SYDVKM. The CDR3 is 11 residues long. Deletions cut 7 bases from V and 9 bases from J, with 10 bases between. Here the CDR3 reads CASKTWREQFF. The CDR3 DNA is TGTGCCAGCAAAACCTGGCGTGAGCAGTTCTTC. The entire variable domain, with the rest obtained from reference TRBV28 and TRBJ2-1, is as follows: DVKVTQSSRYLVKRTGEKVFLECVQDMDHENMFWYRQDPGLGLRLIYFSYDVKMKEKGDIPEGYSVSREKKERFSLILESASTNQTSMYLCASKTWREQFFGPGTRLTVL.

The rearrangement links TRBV4-3 to TRBJ2-3, with 10 bases fitting TRBD2. Per the germline V gene, CDR1 is LGHNA and CDR2 is YSLEER. V was pared by 4 bases and J by 1 base, with 14 bases of the junction left unmatched. This CDR3 has 19 residues. The CDR3 coding sequence is TGCGCCAGCAGCCCCACCCTAGCGGGAGTGGAGAGGGGCACAGATACGCAGTATTTT. Its translation is CASSPTLAGVERGTDTQYF.

This clone was seen just once. This chain uses TRBV5-4 with TRBJ2-5; TRBD1 might be the D (5 bases). Germline CDR1 SGHNT, CDR2 YYREEE (reference sequence). CDR3 length equals 13 residues. V gave up 0 bases and J gave up 2 bases, with 5 bases separating them. CDR3 region: CASSLGQQETQYF. The DNA of the CDR3 is TGTGCCAGCAGCTTGGGACAGCAAGAGACCCAGTACTTC.

This clone has just a few counts. V gene TRBV29-1 combines with J gene TRBJ2-7; D is uncertain. Trimming took 2 bases from V and 1 from J, leaving 9 bases between them. Germline CDR1 SQVTM, CDR2 ANQGSEA. The CDR3 extends over 13 amino acids. CDR3 DNA sequence: TGCAGCGTTGAACGCGCCGGTTCCTACGAGCAGTACTTC. Residues: CSVERAGSYEQYF.

J is TRBJ1-5 and V is TRBV19; tentative D call: TRBD1 (6 bases). This CDR3 contains 15 residues. From germline, CDR1 is LNHDA and CDR2 SQIVND (reference sequence). V shed 6 bases and J shed 4 bases, with 16 bases lying between them. CDR3 sequence (DNA): TGTGCCAGTAGGGGCCGGGACACTCCAAATCAGCCCCAGCATTTT. This codes for CASRGRDTPNQPQHF. Together with reference TRBV19 and TRBJ1-5, the CDR3 gives the full variable domain: DGGITQSPKYLFRKEGQNVTLSCEQNLNHDAMYWYRQDPGQGLRLIYYSQIVNDFQKGDIAEGYSVSREKKESFPLTVTSAQKNPTAFYLCASRGRDTPNQPQHFGDGTRLSIL.

The rearrangement joins TRBV30 to TRBJ2-1; 7 positions match TRBD2. J gave up 0 bases and V 3 bases, and 14 bases lay outside the gene matches. CDR3 length equals 18 residues. The V gene's germline CDR1 is GTSNPN and CDR2 SVGIG (reference sequence). CDR3 DNA: TGTGCCTGGAGACCTCCGTCGACTAGCCGAAGCTCCTACAATGAGCAGTTCTTC. The encoded protein is CAWRPPSTSRSSYNEQFF.

The chain employs TRBV30 and TRBJ2-7, with TRBD1 identical over 7 bases. CDR3 length equals 14 residues. Unmatched junction bases numbered 7, after V lost 0 bases and J lost 5 bases. The germline CDR1 and CDR2 sequences are GTSNPN and SVGIG (reference sequence). The CDR3 protein is CAWSVKGAKDEQYF. In nucleotides, the CDR3 is TGTGCCTGGAGTGTAAAGGGGGCGAAGGACGAGCAGTACTTC.

The chain combines TRBV30 with TRBJ1-2; D unresolved. CDR1 and CDR2 from the germline V gene are GTSNPN and SVGIG (reference sequence). V shed 5 bases and J shed 6 bases, with 16 bases lying between them. This CDR3 is built from 13 residues. The DNA for the CDR3 is TGTGCCTGGCGTCCAGGAGAATCTAATGGCTACACCTTC. The encoded protein is CAWRPGESNGYTF.

This clone was detected only a few times. The chain is built from TRBV10-3 and TRBJ1-2; tentatively, D is TRBD1 (6 bases). With 8 bases removed from V and 3 bases from J, the gap between germline ends came to 13 bases. CDR1 and CDR2 from the germline V gene are ENHRY and SYGVKD. This CDR3 is 13 amino acids long. CDR3 region: CAISITGYYGYTF. As DNA, the CDR3 is TGTGCCATCTCAATCACAGGGTACTATGGCTACACCTTC.

The V gene is TRBV27, the J gene TRBJ2-7; 7 positions match TRBD2. Per germline, CDR1 MNHEY and CDR2 SMNVEV (reference sequence). J gave up 4 bases and V 2 bases, and 17 bases lay outside the gene matches. The CDR3 is 18 residues long. For the CDR3, the DNA is TGTGCCAGCAGTTTACCCGTTTCGGGGGGAGACCACCTGTACGAGCAGTACTTC. This sequence encodes CASSLPVSGGDHLYEQYF.

This clone was counted only a few times. This sequence joins TRBV19 and TRBJ1-1; a possible D gene is TRBD1 (5 bases). Trimming took 8 bases from V and 6 from J, leaving 7 bases between them. The CDR3 runs to 10 residues. CDR1 LNHDA and CDR2 SQIVND come from the germline V gene (reference sequence). The CDR3 here is CASSGAEAFF. CDR3 bases: TGTGCCAGTTCGGGGGCTGAAGCTTTCTTT.

The rearrangement uses TRBV29-1 and TRBJ2-5; D not certain. The CDR3 is made up of 14 amino acids. The germline gives CDR1 SQVTM, CDR2 ANQGSEA. V was pared by 0 bases and J by 9 bases, with 17 bases between. The CDR3 nucleotides read TGCAGCGTTGAAGAGTTGGACCCCACTGGGGCCCAGTACTTC. This codes for CSVEELDPTGAQYF.

V is TRBV7-2 and J is TRBJ2-7, with 8 bases lining up with TRBD1. Trimming cost V 5 bases and J 7 bases; bases outside gene matches: 10. The CDR3 totals 14 residues. From germline, CDR1 is SGHTA and CDR2 FQGNSA. In nucleotides, the CDR3 is TGTGCCAGCAGCCCAGACGGACAGGGCGTGGAGCAGTACTTC. Its translation is CASSPDGQGVEQYF.

V gene TRBV15 combines with J gene TRBJ2-5, with D unresolved. The CDR3 contains 15 residues. CDR1 is LNHNV and CDR2 is YYDKDF in the germline V gene (reference sequence). The V gene lost 4 bases and the J gene lost 5 bases, with 17 bases spanning the gap. The CDR3 DNA follows: TGTGCCACCAGCATTCGCCGGGCCGGGTTGGAGACCCAGTACTTC. Its translation is CATSIRRAGLETQYF.

The chain recombines TRBV4-1 with TRBJ2-7, with D uncertain. The CDR3 has 13 residues. Trimming pared 1 base from V and 6 bases from J, leaving 10 bases between. Germline V CDR1 and CDR2: MGHRA, YSYEKL. The CDR3, as DNA: TGCGCCAGCAGCCAAGCAGGCAGGCGCGAGCAGTACTTC. Its translation: CASSQAGRREQYF.

This clone was detected a few times. This chain uses TRBV29-1 with TRBJ2-1; no firm D call. V dropped 4 bases and J dropped 4 bases, with 5 bases sitting between them. Germline V gene sequence: CDR1 SQVTM, CDR2 ANQGSEA. The CDR3 totals 11 residues. CDR3 residues: CSVVSYNEQFF. The CDR3 DNA reads TGCAGCGTTGTTTCGTACAATGAGCAGTTCTTC.

This clone was seen once. The chain uses TRBV11-1 and TRBJ2-3; 7 bases line up with TRBD1. There are 15 residues in the CDR3. V lost 5 bases, J lost 0 bases, and 5 bases stayed unmatched. Looked up from germline, CDR1 is SGHAT and CDR2 is FQDESV (reference sequence). For the CDR3, the DNA is TGTGCCAGCAGCCAACAGGGGATTAGCACAGATACGCAGTATTTT. Translation gives CASSQQGISTDTQYF.

The chain couples TRBV4-2 to TRBJ2-7; D remains ambiguous. Trimming left V 2 bases short and J 6 bases short, with 11 bases between. The CDR3 totals 13 residues. Germline lookup yields CDR1 LGHNA and CDR2 YNFKEQ. This CDR3 is CASSQISLGEQYF. CDR3 coding DNA: TGTGCCAGCAGCCAAATTAGCCTGGGCGAGCAGTACTTC.

This chain joins TRBV28 and TRBJ2-1; 9 positions agree with TRBD1. Looked up from germline, CDR1 is MDHEN and CDR2 is SYDVKM. Germline trimming cut 5 bases from V and 6 bases from J; bases unmatched to any gene: 11. The CDR3 has 16 amino acids. CDR3 amino acids: CASSLTGTGSGNEQFF. The CDR3 nucleotides are TGTGCCAGCAGTCTGACCGGGACAGGGAGTGGCAATGAGCAGTTCTTC.

The V gene is TRBV25-1, the J gene TRBJ1-1; 8 bases line up with TRBD1. Germline CDR1 MGHDK, CDR2 SYGVNS. J was trimmed by 8 bases and V by 7 bases; bases with no gene match: 9. This CDR3 has 13 amino acids. CDR3 sequence (DNA): TGTGCCAGCAAGCACCCCGGACAGGGAGAAGCTTTCTTT. This gives the protein CASKHPGQGEAFF.

The CDR3 DNA sequence: TGTGCCAGTGGACACCCGAACACTGAAGCTTTCTTT. It encodes CASGHPNTEAFF. The rearrangement uses TRBV4-2 and TRBJ1-1; D is possibly TRBD1 (5 bases). Germline lookup yields CDR1 LGHNA and CDR2 YNFKEQ. This CDR3 comprises 12 residues. V was cut by 9 bases and J by 1 base, with 9 bases left in between.

The table lists this clone with a few counts. J is TRBJ2-3 and V is TRBV18; D possibly corresponds to TRBD1 (7 bases). CDR3 length: 13 amino acids. Germline V lookup: CDR1 KGHSH, CDR2 LQKENI. With 5 bases removed from V and 4 bases from J, the gap between germline ends came to 10 bases. The CDR3 bases are TGTGCCAGCTCAGGCGGGACAGCAGATACGCAGTATTTT. Its protein product is CASSGGTADTQYF.

The chain links TRBV30 to TRBJ2-1; 10 bases are a match to TRBD2. Per the germline V gene, CDR1 is GTSNPN and CDR2 is SVGIG (reference sequence). CDR3 length: 13 amino acids. V was pared by 5 bases and J by 6 bases, with 4 bases of the junction left unmatched. CDR3 nucleotides: TGTGCCTGGGAGCGGGAGGGCCCCAATGAGCAGTTCTTC. It encodes CAWEREGPNEQFF.

The rearrangement uses TRBV15 and TRBJ2-4; D unresolved. This CDR3 has 15 residues. Germline CDR1 LNHNV, CDR2 YYDKDF (reference sequence). V was clipped by 4 bases and J by 3 bases, with 13 bases between them. CDR3 bases: TGTGCCACCAGCACTGCAACATGGGGCAAAAACATTCAGTACTTC. Its translation is CATSTATWGKNIQYF.

J is TRBJ1-5 and V is TRBV7-2; D gene unclear. Trimming took 3 bases from V and 4 from J, leaving 13 bases between them. CDR1 and CDR2 from the germline V gene are SGHTA and FQGNSA. The CDR3 covers 15 residues. The CDR3 nucleotides are TGTGCCAGCAGCTTGCGTAGAGAGACAAATCAGCCCCAGCATTTT. Its protein product is CASSLRRETNQPQHF. Full variable domain (missing parts from reference TRBV7-2 and TRBJ1-5): GAGVSQSPSNKVTEKGKDVELRCDPISGHTALYWYRQSLGQGLEFLIYFQGNSAPDKSGLPSDRFSAERTGGSVSTLTIQRTQQEDSAVYLCASSLRRETNQPQHFGDGTRLSIL.

The chain recombines TRBV9 with TRBJ2-3, with 8 bases identical to TRBD2. Per the germline V gene, CDR1 is SGDLS and CDR2 is YYNGEE. The CDR3 extends over 14 amino acids. The CDR3 is CATNLAGRGDTQYF. CDR3 bases: TGTGCTACCAACTTAGCGGGGCGAGGAGATACGCAGTATTTT.

In this sample, this clone turned up a few times. The chain uses TRBV6-6 and TRBJ2-3; D gene unclear. Germline CDR1 and CDR2: MNHNY and SVGAGI (reference sequence). V lost 4 bases, J lost 2 bases, and 7 bases lay in between. This CDR3 spans 13 amino acids. The CDR3 DNA is TGTGCCAGCAGTTTGCCCCCCACAGATACGCAGTATTTT. Its translation: CASSLPPTDTQYF.

V usage is TRBV29-1 and J usage is TRBJ2-5; 7 bases fit TRBD1. Unmatched junction bases numbered 9, after V lost 2 bases and J lost 0 bases. CDR1 is SQVTM and CDR2 is ANQGSEA in the germline V gene. The CDR3 is 16 amino acids. The CDR3 spells CSVESGDRKYQETQYF. CDR3 bases: TGCAGCGTTGAAAGTGGGGACAGAAAGTACCAAGAGACCCAGTACTTC.

This rearrangement joins TRBV4-1 to TRBJ2-3; 11 bases fit TRBD2. Germline V CDR1 and CDR2: MGHRA, YSYEKL. V was clipped by 3 bases and J by 4 bases; unmatched bases: 6. There are 16 residues in the CDR3. The CDR3 DNA reads as TGCGCCAGCAGCCATGGGCTAGCGGGGGGCCCAGATACGCAGTATTTT. Translated, it gives CASSHGLAGGPDTQYF.

This chain connects TRBV2 to TRBJ2-5; 14 bases are shared with TRBD2. Germline trimming cut 6 bases from V and 4 bases from J; bases unmatched to any gene: 4. The CDR3 length is 15 residues. Germline loops: CDR1 SNHLY, CDR2 FYNNEI. The CDR3 nucleotides are TGTGCCAGCAGGGTAGGACTAGCGGGAGGAGAGACCCAGTACTTC. This encodes CASRVGLAGGETQYF.

V gene TRBV6-1 combines with J gene TRBJ2-7; a possible D gene is TRBD2 (5 bases). CDR3 size: 16 residues. Germline CDR1 MNHNS, CDR2 SASEGT. V lost 3 bases to trimming and J lost 0 bases, with 15 bases between them. The CDR3 DNA reads as TGTGCCAGCAGTGACGTCCAGTTCGACTACTCCTACGAGCAGTACTTC. Residues: CASSDVQFDYSYEQYF.

The J gene is TRBJ2-1, the V gene TRBV30; 10 nucleotides align to TRBD2. This CDR3 region has 15 residues. The V segment lost 3 bases and the J segment 7 bases; nucleotides outside the gene matches: 9. The germline V gene encodes CDR1 GTSNPN and CDR2 SVGIG (reference sequence). CDR3 DNA sequence: TGTGCCTGGAGACCCCCTAGCGGGAGTGCGAATGAGCAGTTCTTC. Protein product: CAWRPPSGSANEQFF. The full variable domain, with the rest looked up from reference TRBV30 and TRBJ2-1, is SQTIHQWPATLVQPVGSPLSLECTVEGTSNPNLYWYRQAAGRGLQLLFYSVGIGQISSEVPQNLSASRPQDRQFILSSKKLLLSDSGFYLCAWRPPSGSANEQFFGPGTRLTVL.